The 25 T cell receptor beta chains below were found in one sample sequenced in a study of cytomegalovirus exposure and HLA in healthy donors. The study ran its PCR with 60 Vbeta and 13 Jbeta primers. The method was immunoSEQ multiplex PCR; TCRdb's version includes in-frame clones alone and lacks a portion of them. This table holds approximately 220,000 clones, about 80% found once. The sequencing input was PBMCs. The origin of the receptors is a man in his forties or fifties in good health and CMV-seropositive.

This chain uses TRBV4-2 with TRBJ2-3; D gene uncertain. The V gene lost 1 base and the J gene lost 0 bases, with 11 bases spanning the gap. Germline CDR1 is LGHNA and CDR2 is YNFKEQ. This CDR3 is built from 16 residues. The CDR3 nucleotides are TGTGCCAGCAGCCAAGGTCCCGGCGGTAGCACAGATACGCAGTATTTT. Protein product: CASSQGPGGSTDTQYF.

This sequence joins TRBV29-1 and TRBJ2-2; 9 nucleotides align to TRBD1. CDR3 length: 13 amino acids. V dropped 5 bases and J dropped 11; count of bases not matched to a gene: 9. Germline CDR1 is SQVTM and CDR2 is ANQGSEA. The CDR3 DNA reads as TGCAGCGTTAGGGACAGGGATCTTCTCGAGCTGTTTTTT. Translated: CSVRDRDLLELFF.

This clone came up once. The rearrangement joins TRBV6-6 to TRBJ1-1; 8 nucleotides align to TRBD1. CDR1 and CDR2 from the germline V gene are MNHNY and SVGAGI (reference sequence). This CDR3 region has 15 residues. V lost 0 bases and J lost 1; bases outside the gene matches: 1. The CDR3: CASSYSGQANTEAFF. CDR3 bases: TGTGCCAGCAGTTACTCGGGACAGGCGAACACTGAAGCTTTCTTT.

The genes are TRBV5-8 and TRBJ2-7; TRBD1 aligns across 9 bases. CDR1 and CDR2 (germline): SGHTS, YDEGEE. V shed 1 base, J shed 4 bases, and the junction held 6 bases outside the gene matches. The CDR3 spans 15 residues. The CDR3 is CASSLTGGWGYEQYF. CDR3 sequence (DNA): TGTGCCAGCAGCTTGACAGGGGGCTGGGGTTACGAGCAGTACTTC.

The chain uses TRBV7-2 and TRBJ1-3, with D maybe TRBD1 (6 bases). V was cut by 4 bases and J by 7 bases, with 23 bases left in between. The CDR3 spans 17 residues. From germline, CDR1 is SGHTA and CDR2 FQGNSA. CDR3 sequence (DNA): TGTGCCAGCAGCTCGGGGGGGGGCTTAACGTTAGGTAACACCATATATTTT. It encodes CASSSGGGLTLGNTIYF. Full variable domain (rest looked up from reference TRBV7-2 and TRBJ1-3): GAGVSQSPSNKVTEKGKDVELRCDPISGHTALYWYRQSLGQGLEFLIYFQGNSAPDKSGLPSDRFSAERTGGSVSTLTIQRTQQEDSAVYLCASSSGGGLTLGNTIYFGEGSWLTVV.

This clone was observed a handful of times. V usage is TRBV5-1 and J usage is TRBJ2-3; TRBD2 agrees at 11 bases. This CDR3 has 15 amino acids. V dropped 0 bases and J dropped 6; count of bases not matched to a gene: 3. Germline V gene sequence: CDR1 SGHRS, CDR2 YFSETQ. The CDR3 DNA follows: TGCGCCAGCAGCTTGGATTCTAGCGGGAGGGATACGCAGTATTTT. Encoded protein: CASSLDSSGRDTQYF. Full variable domain (rest looked up from reference TRBV5-1 and TRBJ2-3): KAGVTQTPRYLIKTRGQQVTLSCSPISGHRSVSWYQQTPGQGLQFLFEYFSETQRNKGNFPGRFSGRQFSNSRSEMNVSTLELGDSALYLCASSLDSSGRDTQYFGPGTRLTVL.

The rearrangement uses TRBV29-1 and TRBJ1-1, with TRBD1 as a possible D gene (5 bases). Germline-derived CDR1 and CDR2 are SQVTM and ANQGSEA. Trimming took 7 bases from V and 5 from J, leaving 14 bases between them. The CDR3 loop spans 12 amino acids. DNA for the CDR3: TGCAGCGCTGGACAATTAGGGACTGAAGCTTTCTTT. It codes for CSAGQLGTEAFF.

J is TRBJ2-2 and V is TRBV7-9; D remains ambiguous. Trimming shortened V by 4 bases and J by 3 bases, and 15 bases separated the two germline ends. Looked up from germline, CDR1 is SEHNR and CDR2 is FQNEAQ (reference sequence). CDR3 length: 16 residues. CDR3 nucleotides: TGTGCCAGCAGCTCACTGTCCCGGGTTTACACCGGGGAGCTGTTTTTT. Protein sequence: CASSSLSRVYTGELFF.

The J gene is TRBJ1-2, the V gene TRBV19; D not certain. The germline CDR1 and CDR2 sequences are LNHDA and SQIVND (reference sequence). The V end was cut by 3 bases, the J end by 5 bases, with 10 bases between. The CDR3 length is 13 residues. CDR3 region: CASSISGRYGYTF. CDR3 sequence (DNA): TGTGCCAGTAGTATTTCCGGGAGGTATGGCTACACCTTC.

V is TRBV30 and J is TRBJ2-7; D gene ambiguous. Germline V gene lookup returns CDR1 GTSNPN and CDR2 SVGIG (reference sequence). The V end was cut by 3 bases, the J end by 1 base, with 10 bases between. This CDR3 contains 13 residues. CDR3 region: CAWSQMESYEQYV. The CDR3 coding sequence is TGTGCCTGGAGCCAAATGGAGTCCTACGAGCAGTACGTC.

The J gene is TRBJ2-1, the V gene TRBV19; 10 bases match TRBD2. The CDR3 covers 15 residues. Germline loops: CDR1 LNHDA, CDR2 SQIVND (reference sequence). Germline trimming cut 3 bases from V and 2 bases from J; bases unmatched to any gene: 1. This CDR3 reads CASSITSGTYNEQFF. The CDR3 DNA is TGTGCCAGTAGTATTACTAGCGGGACCTACAATGAGCAGTTCTTC.

This clone was found a few times. The V and J genes are TRBV11-2 and TRBJ2-7; 11 nucleotides align to TRBD1. This CDR3 has 15 amino acids. V was pared by 1 base and J by 7 bases, with 6 bases of the junction left unmatched. CDR1 and CDR2 (germline): SGHAT, FQNNGV. The CDR3, as DNA: TGTGCCAGCAGCTTAGGGACAGGGGGCTATAGGGAGCAGTACGTC. This translates into CASSLGTGGYREQYV.

The rearrangement uses TRBV27 and TRBJ2-1, with 10 bases identical to TRBD2. Germline CDR1 is MNHEY and CDR2 is SMNVEV (reference sequence). The CDR3 totals 18 residues. V dropped 5 bases and J dropped 6; count of bases not matched to a gene: 16. The CDR3 sequence is CASSMKMASGRTANEQFF. The CDR3 bases are TGTGCCAGCAGTATGAAAATGGCTAGCGGGAGAACGGCCAATGAGCAGTTCTTC.

The chain uses TRBV5-4 and TRBJ2-7, with D perhaps TRBD1 (6 bases). V lost 3 bases to trimming and J lost 0 bases, with 10 bases between them. Germline loops: CDR1 SGHNT, CDR2 YYREEE (reference sequence). The CDR3 runs 14 residues. The CDR3 region is CASSSGQSSYEQYV. CDR3 sequence (DNA): TGTGCCAGCAGCTCCGGACAGAGCTCCTACGAGCAGTACGTC.

The count of this clone is one. The V call is TRBV11-3, the J call TRBJ2-1, with a tentative D call TRBD2 (6 bases). The germline V and J ends were trimmed by 3 bases and 3 bases, with 9 bases remaining between them. Germline V gene lookup returns CDR1 SGHNT and CDR2 YENEEA. This CDR3 has 14 amino acids. The DNA for the CDR3 is TGTGCCAGCAGCTTGGGACTGAACTACAATGAGCAGTTCTTC. It encodes CASSLGLNYNEQFF.

The sample holds one count of this clone. This chain connects TRBV19 to TRBJ1-5, with 8 bases identical to TRBD1. The CDR3 is 15 residues long. The germline V gene encodes CDR1 LNHDA and CDR2 SQIVND (reference sequence). V shed 5 bases and J 5 bases; nucleotides not matched to a gene: 8. The CDR3 protein is CASSQVRGLDQPQHF. CDR3 nucleotide sequence: TGTGCCAGTAGTCAGGTCAGGGGGCTCGATCAGCCCCAGCATTTT.

The rearrangement uses TRBV7-9 and TRBJ1-2; possible D gene TRBD1, 6 bases. Germline assignment: CDR1 SEHNR and CDR2 FQNEAQ (reference sequence). The CDR3 totals 14 residues. Trimming left V 7 bases short and J 2 bases short, with 14 bases between. The CDR3 sequence: CASISTGTNYGYTF. The CDR3 coding sequence is TGTGCCAGCATCTCTACCGGGACAAACTATGGCTACACCTTC.

The gene calls are TRBV6-6 and TRBJ2-7; 9 bases line up with TRBD2. The CDR3 runs 13 residues. Germline V CDR1 and CDR2: MNHNY, SVGAGI (reference sequence). The V gene end was trimmed by 11 bases and the J gene end by 6 bases; junction bases not matched to a gene: 11. The CDR3 is CAVRPRAGGEQYV. CDR3 coding DNA: TGTGCCGTGCGTCCCAGAGCGGGAGGCGAGCAGTACGTC.

The gene calls are TRBV7-9 and TRBJ2-5, with TRBD1 matching 7 bases. Germline V gene sequence: CDR1 SEHNR, CDR2 FQNEAQ (reference sequence). V shed 5 bases, J shed 1 base, and the junction held 7 bases outside the gene matches. The CDR3 contains 15 residues. CDR3 in DNA: TGTGCCAGCAGCCTATTACAGGGGTTCCAAGAGACCCAGTACTTC. It translates to CASSLLQGFQETQYF.

This chain links TRBV6-1 with TRBJ2-1; 11 bases are a match to TRBD1. V lost 2 bases and J lost 2; bases outside the gene matches: 5. The CDR3 runs to 17 residues. Germline loops: CDR1 MNHNS, CDR2 SASEGT. This CDR3 reads CASSERTGGPPYNEQFF. The CDR3 coding sequence is TGTGCCAGCAGTGAAAGGACAGGGGGCCCCCCCTACAATGAGCAGTTCTTC.

This clone was counted once. The chain has TRBV27 and TRBJ2-2; no definite D call. V lost 6 bases and J lost 3, with 14 bases in between. Germline CDR1 is MNHEY and CDR2 is SMNVEV (reference sequence). There are 15 residues in the CDR3. In nucleotides, the CDR3 is TGTGCCAGCAGGGAGATTCGGTTCTACACCGGGGAGCTGTTTTTT. Translating it yields CASREIRFYTGELFF.

This chain connects TRBV29-1 to TRBJ2-3, with 12 bases that match TRBD2. Losses at the gene ends were 1 base for V and 3 bases for J; bases not matched to a gene: 2. The V gene's germline CDR1 is SQVTM and CDR2 ANQGSEA. CDR3 size: 15 residues. The CDR3 region is CSVEGTSGETDTQYF. The CDR3 DNA is TGCAGCGTTGAAGGGACTAGCGGGGAAACAGATACGCAGTATTTT.

This clone was seen more than once but under ten times. The rearrangement links TRBV27 to TRBJ2-7; D call uncertain. Germline V gene data show CDR1 as MNHEY and CDR2 as SMNVEV (reference sequence). The CDR3 has 14 residues. The V gene lost 8 bases and the J gene lost 0 bases, with 14 bases spanning the gap. CDR3 coding DNA: TGTGCCAGCCGGAGAGAAAGGAGCTCCTACGAGCAGTACTTC. Protein: CASRRERSSYEQYF.

The sample holds one count of this clone. The chain links TRBV30 to TRBJ1-1, with a weak D call TRBD1 (6 bases). Germline V gives CDR1 GTSNPN, CDR2 SVGIG (reference sequence). This CDR3 has 15 amino acids. The V gene lost 6 bases and the J gene lost 4 bases, with 21 bases spanning the gap. CDR3 coding DNA: TGTGCCTGCCTAACAGGGAGGGCCAGTACCACTGAAGCTTTCTTT. Protein product: CACLTGRASTTEAFF. The variable domain in full, completed from reference TRBV30 and TRBJ1-1, reads SQTIHQWPATLVQPVGSPLSLECTVEGTSNPNLYWYRQAAGRGLQLLFYSVGIGQISSEVPQNLSASRPQDRQFILSSKKLLLSDSGFYLCACLTGRASTTEAFFGQGTRLTVV.

The gene calls are TRBV4-1 and TRBJ2-2; D might be TRBD1 (5 bases). Trimming removed 1 base at V and 4 bases at J, with 16 bases between. This CDR3 is built from 17 residues. Germline-derived CDR1 and CDR2 are MGHRA and YSYEKL. As DNA, the CDR3 is TGCGCCAGCAGCCAAGTTGGACACAGGTCTGGCACCGGGGAGCTGTTTTTT. Translating gives CASSQVGHRSGTGELFF.